This T cell receptor (beta chain) was captured in a study of Graves' ophthalmopathy and Graves' hyperthyroidism. Study outcomes and limitations: Ophthalmopathy could be told apart from stable hyperthyroidism by a 13-signature model (under 90% sensitivity, over 65% specificity). The model forecast ophthalmopathy progression, reaching over 70% sensitivity and 72% to 75% specificity.

This clonotype was observed many times. Its antigen is unknown. Active ophthalmopathy (CAS at least 3, NOSPECS at least 4), lasting under 3 months. The source of the PBMCs was over 8.5 ml of fresh peripheral blood. The length of the CDR3 is 15 residues. The V segment lost 4 bases and the J segment 5 bases; nucleotides outside the gene matches: 7. CDR1 and CDR2 (germline): SGHRS, YFSETQ. From RNA, the CDR3 regions of TCR beta chains were amplified and sequenced. Second-round multiplex PCR came after first-round RT-PCR with HTBI primers. TCRdb independently ran MiXCR on the multiplex PCR reads; one entry per CDR3 protein. The table lists a few hundred thousand distinct CDR3 sequences, 20% to 25% of them singletons.

The V call is TRBV5-1, the J call TRBJ1-5; 9 nucleotides agree with TRBD1. The sample consisted of peripheral blood. The origin of this receptor is a woman in her forties or fifties with Graves' ophthalmopathy. CDR3 amino acids: CASSEGQGSDQPQHF. The CDR3 bases are TGCGCCAGCAGCGAAGGACAGGGGAGCGATCAGCCCCAGCATTTT.